The TCR beta chain under discussion was sequenced for a study of CD8+ T cells in alopecia areata. Study-level findings and limits: Among the 100 top clones, expanded CD8+ clones, like scalp clonality, were significantly decreased by tofacitinib.

Treatment here: oral pan-JAK inhibitor, 5-10 mg twice daily. RNA was isolated and reverse transcribed to cDNA, the sequencing template. The protocol was immunoSEQ multiplex PCR, while the TCRdb copy is restricted to in-frame clones and leaves out a portion. This sample has about 110,000 clones; less than 75% occur once, and the top ten carry roughly an eighth. This clone was picked up a small number of times. Antigen: not known. Germline CDR1 is ENHRY and CDR2 is SYGVKD. The CDR3 covers 14 residues. V was cut by 8 bases and J by 4 bases, with 14 bases left in between. The rearrangement links TRBV10-3 to TRBJ2-2; possible D gene TRBD2, 6 bases. The starting material was CD8+ T cells sorted from blood, obtained at week 24, from a patient treated with tofacitinib. The sequence came from a human donor with alopecia areata. The DNA of the CDR3 is TGTGCCATCTTGACGGGGGAACTCACCGGGGAGCTGTTTTTT. Its protein product is CAILTGELTGELFF.